This is a list of T cell receptor beta chains from one sample in a study of cytomegalovirus exposure and HLA in healthy donors. Method: immunoSEQ multiplex PCR; TCRdb's copy keeps in-frame clones and lacks some. The sample includes around 120,000 clones, 75% to 85% of them seen just once. The sequenced material came from PBMCs. These receptors came from a woman aged 45-59 years in good health and CMV-seropositive. Each CDR3 is given with its conserved first and last residue. Each record gives: J gene, V gene, clone size, D gene, CDR3 DNA, CDR3 protein. The D gene is left open where the match is weak. Not every row has a clone size; where given, it reads once, few, many or a size class.

TRBJ1-2,TRBV5-4,NA,NA,TGTGCCAGCAGCTTGGGACAGCTATACTATGGCTACACCTTC,CASSLGQLYYGYTF
TRBJ2-1,TRBV2,NA,TRBD2,TGTGCCAGCAGCTTCGGGACTAGCGCCTACAATGAGCAGTTCTTC,CASSFGTSAYNEQFF
TRBJ2-5,TRBV14,NA,NA,TGTGCCAGCAGCCAAGATGGCAAGACCCAGTACTTC,CASSQDGKTQYF
TRBJ2-2,TRBV6-5,NA,NA,TGTGCCAGCAGTTACTCGAGGCCGACCGGGGAGCTGTTTTTT,CASSYSRPTGELFF
TRBJ1-5,TRBV6-5,NA,NA,TGTGCCAGCAGTTACTCGGGGGCGAGCAATCAGCCCCAGCATTTT,CASSYSGASNQPQHF
TRBJ1-3,TRBV5-1,NA,TRBD1,TGCGCCAGCAGCAGTGACAGGGCTGGAAACACCATATATTTT,CASSSDRAGNTIYF
TRBJ1-5,TRBV19,once,TRBD1,TGTGCCACTAAAGGGACAGGGGGCTATCAGCCCCAGCATTTT,CATKGTGGYQPQHF
TRBJ1-1,TRBV7-2,NA,NA,TGTGCCAGCAGCTCTTACAGGAACACTGAAGCTTTCTTT,CASSSYRNTEAFF
TRBJ2-7,TRBV19,NA,NA,TGTGCCAGTAGTATTACAGGGCCCTACGAGCAGTACTTC,CASSITGPYEQYF
TRBJ1-1,TRBV5-1,NA,NA,TGCGCCAGCAGCTTCGGGATGAACACTGAAGCTTTCTTT,CASSFGMNTEAFF
TRBJ2-1,TRBV5-1,NA,TRBD2,TGCGCCAGCAGCTTGGCCGGTCGGGGGGGCGGGAATGAGCAGTTCTTC,CASSLAGRGGGNEQFF
TRBJ1-2,TRBV5-1,NA,NA,TGCGCCAGCAGCTTGGCCACAGCTGGATCCTATGGCTACACCTTC,CASSLATAGSYGYTF
TRBJ2-3,TRBV11-3,NA,NA,TGTGCCAGCAGCTTAGGTACAGGCACAGATACGCAGTATTTT,CASSLGTGTDTQYF
TRBJ2-7,TRBV6-5,NA,TRBD2,TGTGCCAGCACGCGGGGGGTCGAGCAGTACTTC,CASTRGVEQYF
TRBJ2-1,TRBV20-1,NA,NA,TGCAGTATTTACAGGTCCAATGAGCAGTTCTTC,CSIYRSNEQFF
TRBJ2-1,TRBV9,NA,TRBD1,TGTGCCAGCAGCGTAGTCCGGACAGGGGTGGGTGAGCAGTTCTTC,CASSVVRTGVGEQFF
TRBJ1-1,TRBV7-2,few,TRBD1,TGTGCCAGCAGCTTAGCGCGGTCAGGGGGTATGACTGAAGCTTTCTTT,CASSLARSGGMTEAFF
TRBJ1-2,TRBV21-1,NA,NA,TGTGCCAGCAGCAAAGAGGAGGGTATGTGGGGCTACACCTTC,CASSKEEGMWGYTF
TRBJ1-2,TRBV27,NA,NA,TGTGCCAGCAGTTTATCGAGGCACCTCTATGGCTACACCTTC,CASSLSRHLYGYTF
TRBJ1-2,TRBV9,NA,NA,TGTGCCAGCATATACGTGGGGCGAGCAAACTATGGCTACACCTTC,CASIYVGRANYGYTF
TRBJ2-2,TRBV7-2,NA,TRBD2,TGTGCCAGCAGCTTAGCTAGCGGGGCTAACACCGGGGAGCTGTTTTTT,CASSLASGANTGELFF
TRBJ2-5,TRBV9,NA,TRBD2,TGTGCCAGCAGCGTAGCGAGCCTAGCGGGAGGGCAAGAGACCCAGTACTTC,CASSVASLAGGQETQYF
TRBJ2-7,TRBV18,NA,TRBD2,TGTGCCAGCTCACCGTACTTGGGACTAGCGGACGAGCAGTACTTC,CASSPYLGLADEQYF
TRBJ2-7,TRBV10-3,NA,TRBD2,TGTGCCATCAGTGAGTTCCTAGCGGGACTTGGCGAGCAGTACTTC,CAISEFLAGLGEQYF
TRBJ2-3,TRBV29-1,NA,NA,TGCAGCGTTGAACATGGAGATAGCACAGATACGCAGTATTTT,CSVEHGDSTDTQYF
TRBJ2-5,TRBV2,NA,NA,TGTGCCAGCAGTGACGACAGTCGGTCCCAGTACTTC,CASSDDSRSQYF
TRBJ1-1,TRBV7-6,NA,TRBD1,TGTGCCAGCAGCTTAGGGATAGGGGGACAGGGACTCACTGAAGCTTTCTTT,CASSLGIGGQGLTEAFF
TRBJ1-5,TRBV5-8,once,TRBD1,TGTGCCAGCAGCCCCACTGACAGGGACGGAAGCAATCAGCCCCAGCATTTT,CASSPTDRDGSNQPQHF
TRBJ2-5,TRBV29-1,NA,NA,TGCAGCGTTGACAGGGGATTTGAGACCCAGTACTTC,CSVDRGFETQYF
TRBJ2-7,TRBV19,NA,TRBD1,TGTGCCAGTAGTATAGGACAGGGTTACGAGCAGTACTTC,CASSIGQGYEQYF
TRBJ2-5,TRBV29-1,many,TRBD2,TGCAGCGTTGGATTAGCGGGAGTGGAAGGGGAGACCCAGTACTTC,CSVGLAGVEGETQYF
TRBJ1-1,TRBV6-5,many,NA,TGTGCCAGCAGTACCCTCCCCGGCGGGGGTGAAGCTTTCTTT,CASSTLPGGGEAFF
TRBJ1-4,TRBV7-9,NA,TRBD1,TGTGCCAGCAGCTCCGGACAGGGGAAAGCTAATGAAAAACTGTTTTTT,CASSSGQGKANEKLFF
TRBJ1-4,TRBV7-9,NA,NA,TGTGCCAGCAGCTCCGGGGGGGTTAATGAAAAACTGTTTTTT,CASSSGGVNEKLFF
TRBJ2-7,TRBV6-6,NA,NA,TGTGCCAGCAGCCCCCGGCAGGGGGGCTACGAGCAGTACTTC,CASSPRQGGYEQYF